The rows below give T cell receptor beta chains drawn from one sample of a study of blood T cell repertoires in COVID-19. The data were produced by immunoSEQ multiplex PCR, yet TCRdb's version contains in-frame clones alone and is incomplete. The sample lists a few hundred thousand clones, around 87% occurring once. The specimen was peripheral blood. These receptors all come from a human donor in a cohort sampled during active COVID-19. The CDR3 runs from the conserved cysteine through the conserved F or W. D genes are given only for firm matches. Size is stated for part of the rows, as once, few or many counts, or as a class when the clone is expanded.

abundance: .; j_gene: TRBJ1-3; v_gene: TRBV3-1/TRBV3-2; len: 14; d_gene: .; CDR3nt: TGTGCCAGCAGCCAAGTCGTCTCTGGAAACACCATATATTTT; CDR3aa: CASSQVVSGNTIYF
abundance: .; j_gene: TRBJ2-1; v_gene: TRBV3-1/TRBV3-2; len: 14; d_gene: TRBD2; CDR3nt: TGTGCCAGCAGCCAAGGATCTAGCGGGGGGGCCCACGTCTTC; CDR3aa: CASSQGSSGGAHVF
abundance: .; j_gene: TRBJ2-1; v_gene: TRBV30; len: 15; d_gene: TRBD2; CDR3nt: TGTGCCTGGAGTGTACCGCGGGAGTTGCACAATGAGCAGTTCTTC; CDR3aa: CAWSVPRELHNEQFF
abundance: .; j_gene: TRBJ2-7; v_gene: TRBV2; len: 13; d_gene: .; CDR3nt: TGTGCCAGCAGTGAAGCAATAACTAGCGAGCAGTACTTC; CDR3aa: CASSEAITSEQYF
abundance: .; j_gene: TRBJ1-1; v_gene: TRBV28; len: 13; d_gene: .; CDR3nt: TGTGCCAGCAGTTTGGAGGGGAACACTGAAGCTTTCTTT; CDR3aa: CASSLEGNTEAFF
abundance: .; j_gene: TRBJ1-1; v_gene: TRBV12-3/TRBV12-4; len: 9; d_gene: .; CDR3nt: TGTGTCGTGGGGGGTGAAGCTTTCTTT; CDR3aa: CVVGGEAFF
abundance: .; j_gene: TRBJ2-3; v_gene: TRBV29-1; len: 16; d_gene: TRBD2; CDR3nt: TGCAGCGTTGAAGCCCCCTTAGCGGGAGACACAGATACGCAGTATTTT; CDR3aa: CSVEAPLAGDTDTQYF
abundance: .; j_gene: TRBJ1-5; v_gene: TRBV19; len: 17; d_gene: .; CDR3nt: TGTGCCAGTAGTAGATATGGGTGGCAGGATCTATCGCAGCCCCAGCATTTT; CDR3aa: CASSRYGWQDLSQPQHF
abundance: once; j_gene: TRBJ2-1; v_gene: TRBV24-1; len: 15; d_gene: .; CDR3nt: TGTGCCACCAGTGCGGCAGGGGAGTTGGGCAATGAGCAGTTCTTC; CDR3aa: CATSAAGELGNEQFF
abundance: once; j_gene: TRBJ1-1; v_gene: TRBV28; len: 13; d_gene: .; CDR3nt: TGTGCCTGCAGGGGCAGGGTCGGCACTGAAGCTTTCTTT; CDR3aa: CACRGRVGTEAFF
abundance: .; j_gene: TRBJ2-7; v_gene: TRBV9; len: 14; d_gene: TRBD1; CDR3nt: TGTGCCAGCAGCGCGCCGGACAGGGGAGACGAGCAGTACTTC; CDR3aa: CASSAPDRGDEQYF
abundance: .; j_gene: TRBJ1-1; v_gene: TRBV5-5; len: 15; d_gene: .; CDR3nt: TGTGCCAGCAGCTTGGTACCGTCCCCGGGGACTGAAGCTTTCTTT; CDR3aa: CASSLVPSPGTEAFF
abundance: .; j_gene: TRBJ2-2; v_gene: TRBV19; len: 20; d_gene: TRBD1; CDR3nt: TGTGCCAGTAGTACCGGGACAGGGGATGAGTCACCGGTATACACCGGGGAGCTGTTTTTT; CDR3aa: CASSTGTGDESPVYTGELFF
abundance: .; j_gene: TRBJ1-1; v_gene: TRBV5-4; len: 14; d_gene: .; CDR3nt: TGTGCCAGCAGCTCCGACACCTCAAACACTGAAGCTTTCTTT; CDR3aa: CASSSDTSNTEAFF
abundance: .; j_gene: TRBJ2-3; v_gene: TRBV3-1/TRBV3-2; len: 19; d_gene: TRBD2; CDR3nt: TGTGCCAGCAGCCACGGTTCTAGCGGGAGGGCCTCATGGGCAGATACGCAGTATTTT; CDR3aa: CASSHGSSGRASWADTQYF
abundance: .; j_gene: TRBJ2-7; v_gene: TRBV7-6; len: 17; d_gene: TRBD2; CDR3nt: TGTGCCAGCAACAGCAGAGCGGGAGGGAACTATTACTACGAGCAGTACTTC; CDR3aa: CASNSRAGGNYYYEQYF
abundance: .; j_gene: TRBJ1-1; v_gene: TRBV7-3; len: 13; d_gene: .; CDR3nt: TGTGCCAGCAGCCCCCAGGGGACCACTGAAGCTTTCTTT; CDR3aa: CASSPQGTTEAFF
abundance: .; j_gene: TRBJ2-5; v_gene: TRBV6-2/TRBV6-3; len: 19; d_gene: TRBD1; CDR3nt: TGTGCCAGCAGTTCCCGGGACAGGGGGCAGGTCCTCTCAAGGGTGACCCAGTACTTC; CDR3aa: CASSSRDRGQVLSRVTQYF
abundance: .; j_gene: TRBJ2-1; v_gene: TRBV7-7; len: 17; d_gene: TRBD2; CDR3nt: TGTGCCAGCAGCTTCAGCCCCAGACTAGCGGATTACAATGAGCAGTTCTTC; CDR3aa: CASSFSPRLADYNEQFF
abundance: once; j_gene: TRBJ1-2; v_gene: TRBV2; len: 13; d_gene: .; CDR3nt: TGTGCCAGCAGTGAACAGGGTCCCTATGGCTACACCTTC; CDR3aa: CASSEQGPYGYTF
abundance: few; j_gene: TRBJ2-2; v_gene: TRBV28; len: 15; d_gene: TRBD1; CDR3nt: TGTGCCAGCAGTTTTGTTCAGGGGGACACCGGGGAGCTGTTTTTT; CDR3aa: CASSFVQGDTGELFF